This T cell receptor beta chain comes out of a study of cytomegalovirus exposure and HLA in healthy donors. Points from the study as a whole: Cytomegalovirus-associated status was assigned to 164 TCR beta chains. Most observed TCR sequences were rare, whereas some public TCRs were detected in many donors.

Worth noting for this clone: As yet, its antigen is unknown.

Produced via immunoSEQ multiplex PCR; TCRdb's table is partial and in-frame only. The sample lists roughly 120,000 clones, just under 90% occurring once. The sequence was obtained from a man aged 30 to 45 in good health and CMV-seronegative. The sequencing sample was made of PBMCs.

The CDR3 nucleotides are TGTGCCAGCAGTTACGACAGGGGTCCGAACACTGAAGCTTTCTTT. It is translated as CASSYDRGPNTEAFF. The V and J genes are TRBV6-5 and TRBJ1-1, with 8 bases aligning to TRBD1. Germline V gene data show CDR1 as MNHEY and CDR2 as SVGAGI. The ends lost 2 bases at V and 1 base at J; junction bases unmatched: 3. The CDR3 is made up of 15 amino acids.